Each of the 21 T cell receptor beta chains below was sequenced from the same sample in a study of cytomegalovirus exposure and HLA in healthy donors. The PCR used 60 Vbeta and 13 Jbeta primers. Sequenced by immunoSEQ multiplex PCR; TCRdb stores in-frame clones only, minus some. The sample contains approximately 93,000 clones, approximately 80% of which appear only once. Sequencing used PBMCs. Source of these receptors: a man aged 45-60 years in good health and CMV-seronegative.

V is TRBV9 and J is TRBJ2-7; weak D call: TRBD2 (7 bases). Germline values: CDR1 SGDLS, CDR2 YYNGEE. V was clipped by 5 bases and J by 0 bases, with 12 bases between them. The length of the CDR3 is 14 residues. CDR3 residues: CASSPRGGSYEQYF. In nucleotides, the CDR3 is TGTGCCAGCAGTCCGAGGGGGGGCTCCTACGAGCAGTACTTC.

This chain joins TRBV28 and TRBJ2-7; 9 bases align to TRBD1. The junction had 4 bases not matched to a gene; V was cut back by 9 bases and J by 4 bases. CDR1 is MDHEN, CDR2 SYDVKM, per germline. This CDR3 is 12 amino acids long. CDR3 loop: CASCGTGYEQYF. The CDR3 region has the DNA TGTGCCAGTTGCGGGACAGGGTACGAGCAGTACTTC.

The rearrangement uses TRBV28 and TRBJ1-5; no clear D gene. Germline V gives CDR1 MDHEN, CDR2 SYDVKM. This CDR3 region has 16 residues. V shed 5 bases and J shed 3 bases, with 17 bases lying between them. The CDR3 DNA is TGTGCCAGCAGTAAGCTTGAGGTGGATGACAATCAGCCCCAGCATTTT. It translates to CASSKLEVDDNQPQHF.

This clone occurred a few times. CDR3 nucleotide sequence: TGTGCCAGCAGGGGGACAGGGGGAGCTGAAGCTTTCTTT. It translates to CASRGTGGAEAFF. The chain recombines TRBV27 with TRBJ1-1; 11 bases match TRBD1. The CDR3 consists of 13 residues. Germline V CDR1 and CDR2: MNHEY, SMNVEV (reference sequence). V lost 6 bases and J lost 6; bases outside the gene matches: 3.

The chain is built from TRBV29-1 and TRBJ2-7; 9 nucleotides match TRBD1. This CDR3 comprises 15 residues. The V gene end was trimmed by 7 bases and the J gene end by 3 bases; junction bases not matched to a gene: 13. Germline V gives CDR1 SQVTM, CDR2 ANQGSEA. The CDR3 DNA sequence: TGCAGCGCCAGTCCAGGGACAGGGAGGATCTACGAGCAGTACTTC. Translation gives CSASPGTGRIYEQYF.

The chain has TRBV4-3 and TRBJ2-1, with 7 nucleotides matching TRBD2. V shed 0 bases and J 0 bases; nucleotides not matched to a gene: 2. The germline V gene encodes CDR1 LGHNA and CDR2 YSLEER. This CDR3 is built from 16 residues. CDR3 in amino acids: CASSQDRTSSYNEQFF. The CDR3 DNA follows: TGCGCCAGCAGCCAAGATAGGACTAGCTCCTACAATGAGCAGTTCTTC.

This rearrangement joins TRBV10-1 to TRBJ2-2; 8 nucleotides agree with TRBD1. In germline, CDR1 is WNHNN, CDR2 SYGVQD (reference sequence). V dropped 5 bases and J dropped 1; count of bases not matched to a gene: 3. This CDR3 contains 15 residues. The DNA for the CDR3 is TGCGCCAGCAGTAAGGGGACAGGGAACACCGGGGAGCTGTTTTTT. This sequence encodes CASSKGTGNTGELFF.

This clone was counted between two and nine times. The chain couples TRBV7-9 to TRBJ1-1; TRBD1 agrees at 10 bases. Germline V gene sequence: CDR1 SEHNR, CDR2 FQNEAQ (reference sequence). Trimming cost V 3 bases and J 5 bases; bases outside gene matches: 9. This CDR3 spans 16 amino acids. The CDR3 spells CASSFRDRGESTEAFF. The CDR3 bases are TGTGCCAGCAGCTTCCGGGACAGGGGTGAGAGTACTGAAGCTTTCTTT.

This clone was detected once. The DNA for the CDR3 is TGTGCCAGCAGTTTCAAGTGGACTAGCGGGAGTCGAACAGATACGCAGTATTTT. Protein sequence: CASSFKWTSGSRTDTQYF. The genes are TRBV28 and TRBJ2-3; 13 bases match TRBD2. CDR3 size: 18 residues. CDR1 and CDR2 from the germline V gene are MDHEN and SYDVKM. V trimming: 3 bases; J trimming: 3 bases; junction bases outside the gene matches: 9.

V gene TRBV6-4 combines with J gene TRBJ1-2; maybe TRBD1 (5 bases). CDR1 MRHNA and CDR2 SNTAGT come from the germline V gene. The CDR3 extends over 11 amino acids. The germline V and J ends were trimmed by 5 bases and 4 bases, with 5 bases remaining between them. The CDR3 spells CASSQGYGYTF. The CDR3 region has the DNA TGTGCCAGCAGTCAGGGCTATGGCTACACCTTC.

This clone was seen just once. V is TRBV11-1 and J is TRBJ2-7; 9 positions match TRBD2. The CDR3 is 14 amino acids. V gave up 4 bases and J gave up 4 bases; unmatched junction bases: 5. In germline, CDR1 is SGHAT, CDR2 FQDESV (reference sequence). For the CDR3, the DNA is TGTGCCAGCAGCTCTAGCGGGACGGGGTACGAGCAGTACTTC. Translation: CASSSSGTGYEQYF.

The J gene is TRBJ1-3, the V gene TRBV5-1, with a weak D call TRBD1 (5 bases). CDR1 and CDR2 from the germline V gene are SGHRS and YFSETQ. The V and J ends lost 3 bases and 1 base respectively, with 14 bases between them. The CDR3 consists of 16 residues. The CDR3 coding sequence is TGCGCCAGCAGCTACCAGACAGAATTTTCTGGAAACACCATATATTTT. Residues: CASSYQTEFSGNTIYF.

The CDR3 loop reads CASSLDSTYEQYF. CDR3 coding DNA: TGCGCCAGCAGCCTAGACAGTACCTACGAGCAGTACTTC. The V gene is TRBV5-1, the J gene TRBJ2-7; D perhaps matches TRBD1 (5 bases). V lost 4 bases and J 2 bases, leaving 10 bases between the germline ends. Per germline, CDR1 SGHRS and CDR2 YFSETQ. This CDR3 comprises 13 residues. The full variable domain, completed using reference TRBV5-1 and TRBJ2-7, is KAGVTQTPRYLIKTRGQQVTLSCSPISGHRSVSWYQQTPGQGLQFLFEYFSETQRNKGNFPGRFSGRQFSNSRSEMNVSTLELGDSALYLCASSLDSTYEQYFGPGTRLTVT.

The CDR3: CASSSHQGSGNTIYF. Here the CDR3 DNA reads TGTGCCAGCAGTTCTCACCAGGGCTCTGGAAACACCATATATTTT. This chain connects TRBV28 to TRBJ1-3; D perhaps matches TRBD1 (5 bases). The CDR3 has 15 amino acids. V lost 4 bases, J lost 0 bases, and 10 bases lay in between. Germline CDR1 is MDHEN and CDR2 is SYDVKM.

This sequence joins TRBV2 and TRBJ2-5; 7 bases fit TRBD2. The CDR3 is 15 residues long. With V trimmed by 1 base and J by 9 bases, 11 bases remained unmatched. Germline V gene sequence: CDR1 SNHLY, CDR2 FYNNEI. In nucleotides, the CDR3 is TGTGCCAGCAGTGAAGGGGGCCAGCGCCGGGGGGCCCAGTACTTC. It is translated as CASSEGGQRRGAQYF.

About this clone: Germline and junction disagree at one end, which may indicate a read error. The chain couples TRBV7-7 to TRBJ2-1, with D possibly being TRBD1 (6 bases). CDR3 length: 14 amino acids. CDR1 is SSHAT and CDR2 is FNYEAQ in the germline V gene (reference sequence). The chain's CDR3 is CASSLGLGGNEQFF. CDR3 nucleotides: TGTGCTAGCAGCTTAGGCCTAGGGGGCAATGAGCAGTTCTTC.

V gene TRBV11-2 combines with J gene TRBJ2-7, with a weak D call TRBD2 (6 bases). The ends were cut back, 5 bases at V and 1 base at J, with 15 bases in the middle. The CDR3 sequence is 15 residues long. The V gene's germline CDR1 is SGHAT and CDR2 FQNNGV. Here the CDR3 reads CASSAGVGRSYEQYF. The CDR3 nucleotides read TGTGCCAGCAGCGCCGGTGTAGGGAGGTCCTACGAGCAGTACTTC. The full variable domain, its missing parts supplied by reference TRBV11-2 and TRBJ2-7, is EAGVAQSPRYKIIEKRQSVAFWCNPISGHATLYWYQQILGQGPKLLIQFQNNGVVDDSQLPKDRFSAERLKGVDSTLKIQPAKLEDSAVYLCASSAGVGRSYEQYFGPGTRLTVT.

This chain uses TRBV11-2 with TRBJ1-2; perhaps TRBD1 as D (5 bases). In germline, CDR1 is SGHAT, CDR2 FQNNGV. Deletions cut 6 bases from V and 8 bases from J, with 16 bases between. This CDR3 has 13 amino acids. As DNA, the CDR3 is TGTGCCAGCAGGGCCAGCAGGGTTGACGGCTACACCTTC. This codes for CASRASRVDGYTF.

The chain couples TRBV7-3 to TRBJ2-2, with 9 bases identical to TRBD2. Unmatched junction bases numbered 5, after V lost 2 bases and J lost 4 bases. Germline lookup yields CDR1 SGHTA and CDR2 FQGTGA. The CDR3 has 16 residues. CDR3 sequence: CASSLAGGESTGELFF. Here the CDR3 DNA reads TGTGCCAGCAGCTTAGCGGGAGGGGAGAGCACCGGGGAGCTGTTTTTT.

The chain combines TRBV7-2 with TRBJ2-1; weak D call: TRBD2 (6 bases). V shed 5 bases and J shed 8 bases, with 16 bases lying between them. This CDR3 region has 14 residues. Germline assignment: CDR1 SGHTA and CDR2 FQGNSA. In DNA form, the CDR3 reads TGTGCCAGCAGCCTCGTCGGGGGTCTGGATGAGCAGTTCTTC. Protein product: CASSLVGGLDEQFF.

The V gene is TRBV12-5, the J gene TRBJ2-3; 7 nucleotides align to TRBD1. Trimming cost V 6 bases and J 0 bases; bases outside gene matches: 18. The CDR3 loop spans 19 amino acids. CDR1 LGHNT and CDR2 FRNRAP come from the germline V gene. This CDR3 is CASGNYRGGGGLSTDTQYF. The CDR3 DNA reads TGTGCTAGTGGGAATTACAGGGGTGGGGGCGGACTTAGCACAGATACGCAGTATTTT. The full variable domain, in which reference TRBV12-5 and TRBJ2-3 provide the parts outside the CDR3, is DARVTQTPRHKVTEMGQEVTMRCQPILGHNTVFWYRQTMMQGLELLAYFRNRAPLDDSGMPKDRFSAEMPDATLATLKIQPSEPRDSAVYFCASGNYRGGGGLSTDTQYFGPGTRLTVL.